A single sample is the source of the 29 T cell receptor beta chains below, sequenced in a study of CD8+ T cells in alopecia areata. cDNA prepared by RNA extraction and subsequent reverse transcription served as the template for sequencing. Repertoires were generated with immunoSEQ multiplex PCR, while TCRdb's copy carries only in-frame clones and drops some. Of more than 95,000 clones in the sample, approximately 57% were seen once. Specified treatment: oral pan-JAK inhibitor, 5-10 mg twice daily. The sequencing used CD4+ T cells sorted from blood, collected at week 4, from a patient treated with tofacitinib. These receptors all stem from a human donor with alopecia areata.

This clone is medium-sized by share. This rearrangement joins TRBV7-9 to TRBJ2-5, with TRBD1 matching over 12 bases. Germline CDR1 reads SEHNR; CDR2 reads FQNEAQ (reference sequence). The V segment lost 5 bases and the J segment 5 bases; nucleotides outside the gene matches: 9. The CDR3 runs 16 residues. CDR3 protein: CASSRTGTGGHETQYF. The CDR3 DNA sequence: TGTGCCAGCAGCCGCACCGGGACAGGGGGCCATGAGACCCAGTACTTC.

The rearrangement uses TRBV30 and TRBJ1-2, with a weak D call TRBD1 (6 bases). V was cut by 4 bases and J by 3 bases, with 12 bases left in between. Germline V gene sequence: CDR1 GTSNPN, CDR2 SVGIG (reference sequence). The CDR3 has 13 amino acids. The DNA of the CDR3 is TGTGCCTGGAATTGGGGGCCTCACTATGGCTACACCTTC. The encoded protein is CAWNWGPHYGYTF.

This clone was seen more than once but under ten times. The chain's CDR3 is CATSRVLRGQGAKNIQYF. CDR3 nucleotide sequence: TGTGCCACCAGCAGAGTATTGAGGGGACAGGGTGCCAAAAACATTCAGTACTTC. The gene calls are TRBV15 and TRBJ2-4, with 9 bases that match TRBD1. The V and J ends lost 1 base and 1 base, in that order; junction bases with no gene match: 8. CDR1 is LNHNV and CDR2 is YYDKDF in the germline V gene (reference sequence). The CDR3 is 18 amino acids.

A few counts support this clone. The chain is built from TRBV29-1 and TRBJ2-7; D uncertain. From germline, CDR1 is SQVTM and CDR2 ANQGSEA. This CDR3 spans 12 amino acids. V was clipped by 0 bases and J by 4 bases, with 7 bases between them. The CDR3 bases are TGCAGCGTTGAAGATGAAGGTTACGAGCAGTACTTC. Protein product: CSVEDEGYEQYF.

The chain links TRBV19 to TRBJ2-7, with D tentatively TRBD1 (5 bases). CDR1 and CDR2 (germline): LNHDA, SQIVND (reference sequence). The length of the CDR3 is 12 residues. Trimming took 6 bases from V and 3 from J, leaving 9 bases between them. The CDR3: CASSDSLYEQYF. CDR3 bases: TGTGCCAGTAGCGACAGTCTCTACGAGCAGTACTTC.

This clone came up a few times. This chain uses TRBV29-1 with TRBJ2-5, with unresolved D. This CDR3 spans 13 amino acids. The V gene's germline CDR1 is SQVTM and CDR2 ANQGSEA. Deletions cut 4 bases from V and 1 base from J, with 10 bases between. CDR3 amino acids: CSVAPGLQETQYF. The CDR3 DNA is TGCAGCGTTGCCCCGGGCCTCCAAGAGACCCAGTACTTC.

The chain recombines TRBV7-9 with TRBJ1-2, with a weak D call TRBD1 (5 bases). The CDR3 contains 13 residues. V was cut by 5 bases and J by 7 bases, with 14 bases left in between. The V gene's germline CDR1 is SEHNR and CDR2 FQNEAQ (reference sequence). In nucleotides, the CDR3 is TGTGCCAGCAGCGTTACAGGTCTGGTTGGCTACACCTTC. This encodes CASSVTGLVGYTF.

The genes are TRBV7-9 and TRBJ2-7; the match to TRBD2 covers 10 bases. This CDR3 comprises 14 residues. Trimming at V came to 5 bases and at J to 7 bases, leaving 8 bases not matched to a gene. Germline CDR1 SEHNR, CDR2 FQNEAQ (reference sequence). The CDR3 coding sequence is TGTGCCAGCAGCCCAGTAGCGGGAGGCGGGGAGCAGTACTTC. This sequence encodes CASSPVAGGGEQYF. The full variable domain, completed using reference TRBV7-9 and TRBJ2-7, is DTGVSQNPRHKITKRGQNVTFRCDPISEHNRLYWYRQTLGQGPEFLTYFQNEAQLEKSRLLSDRFSAERPKGSFSTLEIQRTEQGDSAMYLCASSPVAGGGEQYFGPGTRLTVT.

This chain joins TRBV30 and TRBJ2-1; 11 bases map to TRBD2. Germline CDR1 reads GTSNPN; CDR2 reads SVGIG (reference sequence). The CDR3 runs to 11 residues. The CDR3 sequence: CVAGGWNEQFF. DNA for the CDR3: TGTGTAGCGGGAGGGTGGAATGAGCAGTTCTTC.

The rearrangement links TRBV30 to TRBJ2-3; a possible D gene is TRBD2 (7 bases). Trimming shortened V by 5 bases and J by 0 bases, and 15 bases separated the two germline ends. Germline values: CDR1 GTSNPN, CDR2 SVGIG (reference sequence). The CDR3 loop spans 15 amino acids. The CDR3 here is CAWRGGSGSTDTQYF. The CDR3, as DNA: TGTGCCTGGCGAGGGGGTAGCGGGAGCACAGATACGCAGTATTTT.

The V gene is TRBV5-1, the J gene TRBJ1-6; D is undetermined. Trimming removed 4 bases from V and 7 bases from J, with 15 bases in between. In germline, CDR1 is SGHRS, CDR2 YFSETQ. This CDR3 spans 15 amino acids. CDR3 loop: CASSPSADGNSPLHF. Here the CDR3 DNA reads TGCGCCAGCAGCCCCTCGGCAGACGGGAATTCACCCCTCCACTTT.

This chain joins TRBV30 and TRBJ2-7; D not certain. The germline V and J ends were trimmed by 2 bases and 4 bases, with 12 bases remaining between them. The V gene's germline CDR1 is GTSNPN and CDR2 SVGIG (reference sequence). The CDR3 totals 13 residues. CDR3 nucleotide sequence: TGTGCCTGGAGTCACGGTGGGGAATACGAGCAGTACTTC. Its protein product is CAWSHGGEYEQYF.

There are a few counts of this clone. This chain links TRBV7-2 with TRBJ1-2; D is uncertain. V gave up 1 base and J gave up 8 bases, with 11 bases separating them. Germline V CDR1 and CDR2: SGHTA, FQGNSA. The CDR3 covers 13 residues. CDR3 sequence (DNA): TGTGCCAGCAGCTTAGGTCGCTCTCTGGGCTACACCTTC. This encodes CASSLGRSLGYTF.

The rearrangement uses TRBV19 and TRBJ2-7, with D possibly being TRBD1 (5 bases). Trimming took 3 bases from V and 0 from J, leaving 18 bases between them. This CDR3 spans 17 amino acids. Germline CDR1 reads LNHDA; CDR2 reads SQIVND (reference sequence). The chain's CDR3 is CASSIAAGKDLSYEQYF. CDR3 nucleotides: TGTGCCAGTAGTATCGCGGCAGGGAAGGACCTCTCCTACGAGCAGTACTTC. The whole variable domain, filled in from reference TRBV19 and TRBJ2-7, reads DGGITQSPKYLFRKEGQNVTLSCEQNLNHDAMYWYRQDPGQGLRLIYYSQIVNDFQKGDIAEGYSVSREKKESFPLTVTSAQKNPTAFYLCASSIAAGKDLSYEQYFGPGTRLTVT.

Only one count was recorded for this clone. The chain uses TRBV30 and TRBJ1-3; D may be TRBD1 (5 bases). The germline gives CDR1 GTSNPN, CDR2 SVGIG (reference sequence). The CDR3 extends over 15 amino acids. Trimming pared 2 bases from V and 1 base from J, leaving 12 bases between. DNA for the CDR3: TGTGCCTGGAGTATCCAGGGAGCATCTGGAAACACCATATATTTT. Encoded protein: CAWSIQGASGNTIYF.

This rearrangement joins TRBV9 to TRBJ2-7; D ambiguous. Germline CDR1 SGDLS, CDR2 YYNGEE. V lost 4 bases and J lost 3, with 17 bases in between. This CDR3 has 15 amino acids. This CDR3 reads CASSPLGVVGYEQYF. The CDR3 coding sequence is TGTGCCAGCAGCCCCCTCGGAGTGGTAGGCTACGAGCAGTACTTC.

This clone occurred a few times. The V gene is TRBV7-2, the J gene TRBJ2-5; 7 bases are shared with TRBD2. The length of the CDR3 is 15 residues. With 3 bases clipped from V and 1 base from J, the junction kept 5 bases outside the gene matches. The germline CDR1 and CDR2 sequences are SGHTA and FQGNSA. CDR3 in DNA: TGTGCCAGCAGCTTGCGGGGGACCCTCCAAGAGACCCAGTACTTC. The encoded protein is CASSLRGTLQETQYF.

The chain carries TRBV9 and TRBJ2-5, with TRBD1 matching over 8 bases. The CDR3 runs to 15 residues. V shed 4 bases, J shed 4 bases, and the junction held 9 bases outside the gene matches. CDR1 is SGDLS and CDR2 is YYNGEE in the germline V gene. CDR3 in DNA: TGTGCCAGCAGCAGCGCAGGGGGCTTCCGAGAGACCCAGTACTTC. Translating gives CASSSAGGFRETQYF.

The chain recombines TRBV30 with TRBJ1-2; a weak D match, TRBD1 (5 bases). The CDR3 is 12 amino acids. The V end lost 5 bases, the J end lost 1 base, and 8 bases lay between the germline ends. Germline assignment: CDR1 GTSNPN and CDR2 SVGIG (reference sequence). In DNA, the CDR3 is TGTGCCTGGGGTCAGGGTAACTATGGCTACACCTTC. This sequence encodes CAWGQGNYGYTF.

This clone was recorded a few times. The chain couples TRBV28 to TRBJ2-1; D unclear. Trimming shortened V by 5 bases and J by 2 bases, and 7 bases separated the two germline ends. Per germline, CDR1 MDHEN and CDR2 SYDVKM. This CDR3 has 13 residues. The CDR3 here is CASSRSAYNEQFF. CDR3 bases: TGTGCCAGCAGTAGGAGTGCCTACAATGAGCAGTTCTTC.

The chain links TRBV5-1 to TRBJ2-3; 8 positions match TRBD1. Per the germline V gene, CDR1 is SGHRS and CDR2 is YFSETQ. After removal of 4 bases from V and 4 bases from J, the junction contained 5 bases not matched to a gene. The CDR3 consists of 14 residues. Here the CDR3 reads CASSIGQGSDTQYF. The CDR3 region has the DNA TGCGCCAGCAGCATAGGACAGGGTTCAGATACGCAGTATTTT. The entire variable domain, with the rest obtained from reference TRBV5-1 and TRBJ2-3, is as follows: KAGVTQTPRYLIKTRGQQVTLSCSPISGHRSVSWYQQTPGQGLQFLFEYFSETQRNKGNFPGRFSGRQFSNSRSEMNVSTLELGDSALYLCASSIGQGSDTQYFGPGTRLTVL.

This chain joins TRBV4-2 and TRBJ2-5, with 10 bases matching TRBD2. Unmatched junction bases numbered 11, after V lost 0 bases and J lost 4 bases. This CDR3 region has 18 residues. The germline CDR1 and CDR2 sequences are LGHNA and YNFKEQ. CDR3 sequence: CASSQDGASGGGRETQYF. Here the CDR3 DNA reads TGTGCCAGCAGCCAAGATGGGGCTAGCGGGGGAGGTCGAGAGACCCAGTACTTC.

The table lists this clone with a count of one. The chain has TRBV7-2 and TRBJ2-7, with TRBD2 matching over 8 bases. Germline CDR1 SGHTA, CDR2 FQGNSA. V lost 6 bases and J lost 3; bases outside the gene matches: 10. The CDR3 totals 15 residues. The CDR3 DNA sequence: TGTGCCAGCAGTCCGAACAGCGGGGGCCACTACGAGCAGTACTTC. Residues: CASSPNSGGHYEQYF.

The chain uses TRBV5-1 and TRBJ2-2; 7 bases are shared with TRBD1. Trimming at V came to 3 bases and at J to 4 bases, leaving 3 bases not matched to a gene. The CDR3 has 14 amino acids. From germline, CDR1 is SGHRS and CDR2 YFSETQ. CDR3 sequence: CASSWDSGTGELFF. Here the CDR3 DNA reads TGCGCCAGCAGCTGGGACAGCGGCACCGGGGAGCTGTTTTTT.

The genes are TRBV7-9 and TRBJ1-1; D may be TRBD1 (5 bases). Trimming removed 2 bases from V and 6 bases from J, with 13 bases in between. CDR3 size: 14 residues. Germline lookup yields CDR1 SEHNR and CDR2 FQNEAQ (reference sequence). CDR3 DNA: TGTGCCAGCAGCTTATCGGGGCGGCTCGCTGAAGCTTTCTTT. Translating it yields CASSLSGRLAEAFF.

The chain recombines TRBV7-2 with TRBJ1-5; 8 bases agree with TRBD1. There are 15 residues in the CDR3. The V and J ends lost 1 base and 4 bases, in that order; junction bases with no gene match: 3. Germline CDR1 SGHTA, CDR2 FQGNSA. The CDR3 DNA reads TGTGCCAGCAGCTTAGGGACAGGGAGGAATCAGCCCCAGCATTTT. Its protein is CASSLGTGRNQPQHF.

This clone was counted only a few times. V and J are TRBV28 and TRBJ1-5; D might be TRBD1 (5 bases). Trimming removed 4 bases at V and 5 bases at J, with 15 bases between. This CDR3 region has 15 residues. In germline, CDR1 is MDHEN, CDR2 SYDVKM. In DNA form, the CDR3 reads TGTGCCAGCAGTTCCCCTGGGGGTGCCCATCAGCCCCAGCATTTT. Translation: CASSSPGGAHQPQHF.

A few counts support this clone. The CDR3 DNA reads as TGTGCCAGCAGCACAGGCCCTAATGAGCAGTTCTTC. Translation: CASSTGPNEQFF. This chain links TRBV11-1 with TRBJ2-1; D possibly corresponds to TRBD1 (5 bases). With 5 bases removed from V and 7 bases from J, the gap between germline ends came to 9 bases. Germline lookup yields CDR1 SGHAT and CDR2 FQDESV (reference sequence). This CDR3 has 12 residues.

The genes are TRBV7-9 and TRBJ1-5; D unclear. Trimming took 1 base from V and 3 from J, leaving 16 bases between them. The CDR3 has 17 amino acids. Germline CDR1 is SEHNR and CDR2 is FQNEAQ (reference sequence). CDR3 sequence: CASSLGGPGRDNQPQHF. CDR3 nucleotide sequence: TGTGCCAGCAGCTTAGGTGGCCCCGGGCGGGACAATCAGCCCCAGCATTTT.